This T cell receptor beta chain was sequenced for a study of T cell responses to AZD1222 COVID-19 vaccine. Study observations and caveats: Spike-spanning, vaccine-associated CD4 TCRs were dominant at 160-218 and 743-854. Most donors were white British, females outnumbered males, and clonal diversity was possibly underestimated. Only after the peak T cell response were repertoires sampled.

Method: immunoSEQ multiplex PCR; TCRdb's copy keeps in-frame clones and lacks some. The sample includes some 170,000 clones, over 85% of them seen just once. A note on this clone: The antigen is unknown.

Deletions cut 4 bases from V and 3 bases from J, with 13 bases between. The CDR3 runs to 14 residues. Germline V gives CDR1 LGHDT, CDR2 YNNKEL (reference sequence). Source: peripheral blood, taken on day 0 of AZD1222 vaccination. This receptor was identified in an adult in good health. The J gene is TRBJ2-7, the V gene TRBV3-1 (or the pseudogene TRBV3-2); D uncertain. CDR3 nucleotides: TGTGCCAGCAGCCTCAACGCTGGGGACTACGAGCAGTACTTC. It yields the protein CASSLNAGDYEQYF.